This T cell receptor beta chain was captured in a study of cytomegalovirus exposure and HLA in healthy donors. Turning to the study itself: As released early, the data held 80 million to 90 million unique TCRs from HLA-typed donors.

PCR involved 60 Vbeta and 13 Jbeta primers. TCRdb's copy holds only in-frame clones and misses some; the assay was immunoSEQ multiplex PCR. The table counts about 52,000 clones; approximately 10% lies in the top ten. There are 15 residues in the CDR3. Germline V CDR1 and CDR2: SGHRS, YFSETQ. The V and J ends lost 0 bases and 2 bases respectively, with 10 bases between them. The V and J genes are TRBV5-1 and TRBJ2-3, with D hard to call. This clonotype was sampled from a woman in her 50s in good health and CMV-seropositive. Material for sequencing was PBMCs. As DNA, the CDR3 is TGCGCCAGCAGCTTGGTGGTGGGCCCCACAGATACGCAGTATTTT. Encoded protein: CASSLVVGPTDTQYF.